Sequencing of this T cell receptor beta chain was carried out in a study of T-cell reconstitution after alpha-beta-depleted transplantation in children. Study results and limitations: One year post-transplant, T-cell counts and diversity were largely derived from T cells produced anew. Several hundred graft clones that had expanded were reportedly the source of alpha-beta T cells about two months after transplant. For some patients, TCRbeta diversity was high at day 60 because of recipient T cells and thymic progenitors that survived.

Trimming removed 0 bases from V and 3 bases from J, with 6 bases in between. CDR3 length: 14 residues. Germline V gives CDR1 LNHNV, CDR2 YYDKDF (reference sequence). Unique molecular identifiers were built into the TCRbeta library. TCRdb processed the PCR reads anew with MiXCR; each CDR3 protein has one entry. The sample holds about 600,000 distinct CDR3 sequences; approximately 22% are singletons and the top ten take around an eighth. Concerning this clonotype: Its specificity is not known.

The clonotype was recovered from a boy under two years old who had a stem cell transplant for acute myeloid leukemia, so the T cells may come from the graft donor. The gene calls are TRBV15 and TRBJ1-5; no firm D call. This specimen consisted of PBMCs, mostly from graft donor cells, obtained 360 days after TCRalphabeta/CD19-depleted stem cell transplant. CDR3 nucleotides: TGTGCCACCAGCAGAGAAGCATTCAATCAGCCCCAGCATTTT. This encodes CATSREAFNQPQHF.